The 4 T cell receptor beta chains presented below share a single source sample, sequenced in a study of blood T cell repertoires in COVID-19 (dated by TCRdb to 2019 to 2021). Library preparation employed the immunoSEQ multiplex PCR assay. In TCRdb, the immuneACCESS table is reduced to in-frame sequences with V and J assigned. These tables do not hold every clone; where another copy was compared, an unresolved V gene accounts for under half, and the others remain unexplained. The sample table shows roughly 140,000 clones, and approximately 82% are seen once. The ten largest account for roughly 6.8% of the sample. Sequenced input: peripheral blood. Receptors originate from a woman aged 45-65 years in a cohort sampled during active or convalescent COVID-19.

The V gene is TRBV10-1, the J gene TRBJ2-3, with D maybe TRBD1 (5 bases). Trimming removed 1 base at V and 1 base at J, with 9 bases between. The V gene's germline CDR1 is WNHNN and CDR2 SYGVQD (reference sequence). This CDR3 region has 15 residues. The CDR3 DNA reads as TGCGCCAGCAGTGAGTGGCAGGGCGGCACAGATACGCAGTATTTT. Protein: CASSEWQGGTDTQYF.

The chain carries TRBV7-6 and TRBJ1-1, with 8 bases that match TRBD1. The CDR3 is 13 amino acids. V lost 6 bases, J lost 5 bases, and 5 bases stayed unmatched. CDR1 and CDR2 from the germline V gene are SGHVS and FNYEAQ. The CDR3 DNA sequence: TGTGCCAGCAGTATGACAGGGGATACTGAAGCTTTCTTT. Amino acid sequence: CASSMTGDTEAFF. Drawing the rest from reference TRBV7-6 and TRBJ1-1, the complete variable domain is GAGVSQSPRYKVTKRGQDVALRCDPISGHVSLYWYRQALGQGPEFLTYFNYEAQQDKSGLPNDRFSAERPEGSISTLTIQRTEQRDSAMYRCASSMTGDTEAFFGQGTRLTVV.

The rearrangement joins TRBV4-3 to TRBJ2-1; TRBD2 matches 9 bases. Germline values: CDR1 LGHNA, CDR2 YSLEER. The CDR3 has 17 residues. The trim removed 1 base at V and 5 bases at J, leaving 9 bases unmatched. This CDR3 reads CASSQAPSGAEHNEQFF. In DNA form, the CDR3 reads TGCGCCAGCAGCCAAGCCCCTAGCGGGGCCGAACACAATGAGCAGTTCTTC.

V gene TRBV12-3 or TRBV12-4 combines with J gene TRBJ1-3; D may be TRBD1 (6 bases). The ends were cut back, 1 base at V and 9 bases at J, with 10 bases in the middle. CDR3 length: 13 amino acids. DNA for the CDR3: TGTGCCAGCAGTTTAGGGGGGCGCGGCACCATATATTTT. Its protein product is CASSLGGRGTIYF.